Shown below are 26 T cell receptor beta chains from a single sample sequenced in a study of control samples from healthy donors and cancer patients. Using immunoSEQ multiplex PCR, the repertoire was profiled, and TCRdb retains in-frame clones only, with some absent. The data contain 88,000 or so clones, approximately 94% of them seen just once; the ten biggest clones take up around 4.7%. Sequencing input: blood. Every receptor here comes from a woman aged 18-30 years in good health.

The J gene is TRBJ1-3, the V gene TRBV7-2; D gene unclear. V gave up 1 base and J gave up 0 bases, with 10 bases separating them. Germline loops: CDR1 SGHTA, CDR2 FQGNSA. This CDR3 comprises 16 residues. The CDR3 spells CASSLEPFLSGNTIYF. CDR3 in DNA: TGTGCCAGCAGCTTAGAGCCCTTCCTCTCTGGAAACACCATATATTTT.

The V call is TRBV6-2 or TRBV6-3, the J call TRBJ2-1; D unresolved. Trimming removed 2 bases at V and 5 bases at J, with 1 base between. Germline V gives CDR1 MNHEY, CDR2 SVGEGT. The CDR3 contains 11 residues. The CDR3 region is CASSYHNEQFF. The CDR3 DNA reads as TGTGCCAGCAGTTACCACAATGAGCAGTTCTTC.

V usage is TRBV28 and J usage is TRBJ2-3; 9 nucleotides align to TRBD2. There are 13 residues in the CDR3. CDR1 and CDR2 from the germline V gene are MDHEN and SYDVKM. The V gene end was trimmed by 8 bases and the J gene end by 4 bases; junction bases not matched to a gene: 4. CDR3 sequence reads: CASLAGRSDTQYF. CDR3 nucleotides: TGTGCCAGCCTAGCGGGAAGGTCAGATACGCAGTATTTT. Filled out from reference TRBV28 and TRBJ2-3, the complete variable domain reads DVKVTQSSRYLVKRTGEKVFLECVQDMDHENMFWYRQDPGLGLRLIYFSYDVKMKEKGDIPEGYSVSREKKERFSLILESASTNQTSMYLCASLAGRSDTQYFGPGTRLTVL.

The gene calls are TRBV6-6 and TRBJ2-5, with unresolved D. The CDR3 is made up of 14 amino acids. Germline V gene lookup returns CDR1 MNHNY and CDR2 SVGAGI (reference sequence). V shed 8 bases and J shed 2 bases, with 15 bases lying between them. CDR3: CASLGLPAQETQYF. CDR3 bases: TGTGCCAGCCTGGGCTTACCAGCGCAAGAGACCCAGTACTTC.

V and J are TRBV11-1 and TRBJ1-1; the D is unclear. The CDR3 contains 15 residues. The V end lost 1 base, the J end lost 7 bases, and 16 bases lay between the germline ends. Germline CDR1 is SGHAT and CDR2 is FQDESV (reference sequence). The CDR3 sequence is CASSLGAAKVGEAFF. DNA for the CDR3: TGTGCCAGCAGCTTAGGGGCAGCCAAGGTTGGTGAAGCTTTCTTT.

The chain is built from TRBV15 and TRBJ2-3; D possibly corresponds to TRBD2 (5 bases). CDR1 is LNHNV and CDR2 is YYDKDF in the germline V gene (reference sequence). The CDR3 spans 14 residues. The ends were cut back, 0 bases at V and 6 bases at J, with 10 bases in the middle. The CDR3 DNA reads TGTGCCACCAGCAGAGATCGAGCGGCGGATACGCAGTATTTT. It specifies CATSRDRAADTQYF.

This clone was detected a few times. One end of the junction does not line up with germline, which may come from a read error. This sequence joins TRBV7-3 and TRBJ2-7; D might be TRBD2 (5 bases). The CDR3 sequence is 14 residues long. CDR1 SGHTA and CDR2 FQGTGA come from the germline V gene. In nucleotides, the CDR3 is TGTGCCAGCAGATTAACACGGGACTCCTACGAGCAGTACTTC. Translated: CASRLTRDSYEQYF. The whole variable domain, filled in from reference TRBV7-3 and TRBJ2-7, reads GAGVSQTPSNKVTEKGKYVELRCDPISGHTALYWYRQSLGQGPEFLIYFQGTGAADDSGLPNDRFFAVRPEGSVSTLKIQRTERGDSAVYLCASRLTRDSYEQYFGPGTRLTVT.

This clone was seen only once. The rearrangement uses TRBV6-4 and TRBJ1-5, with a weak D call TRBD1 (6 bases). Germline V gene sequence: CDR1 MRHNA, CDR2 SNTAGT. V was pared by 4 bases and J by 2 bases, with 12 bases between. The CDR3 loop spans 15 amino acids. CDR3 in DNA: TGTGCCAGCAGTGCGGAGTCAGGGGGCAATCAGCCCCAGCATTTT. Amino acid sequence: CASSAESGGNQPQHF.

The J gene is TRBJ1-2, the V gene TRBV28; TRBD1 matches 7 bases. Per the germline V gene, CDR1 is MDHEN and CDR2 is SYDVKM. This CDR3 comprises 12 residues. Unmatched junction bases numbered 7, after V lost 5 bases and J lost 10 bases. The CDR3 is CASSGQVQDYTF. The CDR3 DNA reads as TGTGCCAGCAGTGGACAGGTACAGGACTACACCTTC.

This rearrangement joins TRBV4-3 to TRBJ2-7, with TRBD2 matching 7 bases. The V and J ends lost 3 bases and 6 bases, in that order; junction bases with no gene match: 5. CDR3 length: 13 amino acids. In germline, CDR1 is LGHNA, CDR2 YSLEER. The chain's CDR3 is CASSHGRVGEQYF. DNA for the CDR3: TGCGCCAGCAGCCATGGGAGGGTAGGCGAGCAGTACTTC.

The CDR3 loop reads CASSDLVGVPTNSPLHF. The CDR3 region has the DNA TGTGCCAGCAGCGATCTGGTAGGGGTCCCAACTAATTCACCCCTCCACTTT. The rearrangement uses TRBV3-1 (or the pseudogene TRBV3-2) and TRBJ1-6, with D perhaps matching TRBD1 (5 bases). This CDR3 spans 17 amino acids. Trimming pared 5 bases from V and 6 bases from J, leaving 20 bases between. Germline V gene data show CDR1 as LGHDT and CDR2 as YNNKEL (reference sequence).

The rearrangement joins TRBV15 to TRBJ2-2; no clear D gene. This CDR3 has 12 residues. Between the trimmed V and J ends, which lost 0 bases and 8 bases, there was a span of 4 bases. Germline CDR1 is LNHNV and CDR2 is YYDKDF (reference sequence). CDR3 region: CATSREVGELFF. DNA of the CDR3: TGTGCCACCAGCAGAGAAGTGGGGGAGCTGTTTTTT.

This chain joins TRBV28 and TRBJ1-2; 7 bases are shared with TRBD1. CDR1 and CDR2 (germline): MDHEN, SYDVKM. This CDR3 comprises 13 residues. Trimming cost V 8 bases and J 7 bases; bases outside gene matches: 10. CDR3 nucleotides: TGTGCCAGCGGGCGCCCGACAGGGTTTGGCTACACCTTC. It translates to CASGRPTGFGYTF.

The chain recombines TRBV15 with TRBJ1-2, with a weak D call TRBD1 (5 bases). The CDR3 extends over 14 amino acids. V dropped 7 bases and J dropped 2 bases, with 14 bases sitting between them. CDR1 is LNHNV and CDR2 is YYDKDF in the germline V gene (reference sequence). The CDR3 DNA reads as TGTGCCACCACCAGGGCACGGGGCAACTATGGCTACACCTTC. This translates into CATTRARGNYGYTF.

This clone was seen more than once but under ten times. V and J are TRBV15 and TRBJ2-7, with D possibly matching TRBD2 (7 bases). This CDR3 has 16 residues. Germline values: CDR1 LNHNV, CDR2 YYDKDF (reference sequence). The germline V and J ends were trimmed by 0 bases and 5 bases, with 17 bases remaining between them. DNA for the CDR3: TGTGCCACCAGCAGAGATTTTGGGGGGGCCCTCGACGAGCAGTACTTC. This gives the protein CATSRDFGGALDEQYF.

This chain connects TRBV27 to TRBJ2-1; possibly TRBD2 for D (6 bases). The V end was cut by 5 bases, the J end by 9 bases, with 14 bases between. CDR1 MNHEY and CDR2 SMNVEV come from the germline V gene (reference sequence). The CDR3 runs to 13 residues. Written as DNA, the CDR3 is TGTGCCAGCAGTACCGGAGGGCCGGGTGAGCAGTTCTTC. It codes for CASSTGGPGEQFF.

This clone was picked up one time. J is TRBJ1-1 and V is TRBV5-4; D gene unclear. The CDR3 covers 14 residues. CDR1 and CDR2 (germline): SGHNT, YYREEE (reference sequence). Between the trimmed V and J ends, which lost 4 bases and 0 bases, there was a span of 10 bases. The DNA of the CDR3 is TGTGCCAGCAGCGTGGACCTGATGAACACTGAAGCTTTCTTT. Translation: CASSVDLMNTEAFF.

The chain recombines TRBV4-3 with TRBJ2-7; D may be TRBD2 (5 bases). The CDR3 is 17 residues long. Trimming took off 1 base at V and 0 bases at J, with 16 bases between the two ends. CDR1 and CDR2 (germline): LGHNA, YSLEER. In nucleotides, the CDR3 is TGCGCCAGCAGCCAAGTTCTGGGAGTCGGGTTCTCCTACGAGCAGTACTTC. Translating gives CASSQVLGVGFSYEQYF.

The chain is built from TRBV7-2 and TRBJ2-5, with D perhaps assigned TRBD1 or TRBD2 (5 bases each). The germline V gene encodes CDR1 SGHTA and CDR2 FQGNSA. CDR3 size: 12 residues. The V gene lost 3 bases and the J gene lost 7 bases, with 9 bases spanning the gap. CDR3 in amino acids: CASSLGEGTQYF. As DNA, the CDR3 is TGTGCCAGCAGCTTGGGGGAAGGGACCCAGTACTTC.

J is TRBJ2-4 and V is TRBV3-1 (or the pseudogene TRBV3-2); no clear D. V lost 0 bases and J lost 1, with 13 bases in between. The CDR3 contains 17 residues. Per the germline V gene, CDR1 is LGHDT and CDR2 is YNNKEL (reference sequence). CDR3 nucleotide sequence: TGTGCCAGCAGCCAAGAGGTCCCAGGTCGCGCCAAAAACATTCAGTACTTC. This encodes CASSQEVPGRAKNIQYF.

V and J are TRBV19 and TRBJ1-1; D remains ambiguous. V lost 7 bases and J lost 0, with 12 bases in between. This CDR3 is 14 amino acids long. Germline assignment: CDR1 LNHDA and CDR2 SQIVND (reference sequence). The CDR3 coding sequence is TGTGCCAGTATAAAGGGTGAGGTGAACACTGAAGCTTTCTTT. It encodes CASIKGEVNTEAFF.

The V call is TRBV7-2, the J call TRBJ2-7; possible D gene TRBD2, 6 bases. Germline-derived CDR1 and CDR2 are SGHTA and FQGNSA. Deletions cut 0 bases from V and 7 bases from J, with 16 bases between. The CDR3 contains 15 residues. The CDR3 sequence: CASSLALGGTREQYF. DNA for the CDR3: TGTGCCAGCAGCTTAGCGCTGGGGGGAACACGAGAGCAGTACTTC.

The rearrangement joins TRBV7-9 to TRBJ1-1; 8 bases match TRBD1. CDR3 length: 13 residues. Germline V gene data show CDR1 as SEHNR and CDR2 as FQNEAQ (reference sequence). CDR3 loop: CATTGDFDTEAFF. In DNA, the CDR3 is TGTGCTACGACAGGGGATTTCGACACTGAAGCTTTCTTT.

CDR3 protein: CAILAGTGEFF. The CDR3 DNA reads as TGTGCCATCCTAGCCGGGACAGGGGAGTTCTTC. The genes are TRBV27 and TRBJ2-1; 10 bases match TRBD1. The CDR3 runs to 11 residues. Germline CDR1 reads MNHEY; CDR2 reads SMNVEV (reference sequence). V was pared by 10 bases and J by 14 bases, with 8 bases of the junction left unmatched.

The chain recombines TRBV3-1 (or the pseudogene TRBV3-2) with TRBJ2-1, with 7 bases matching TRBD2. The length of the CDR3 is 13 residues. Trimming removed 1 base from V and 12 bases from J; junction bases left unmatched: 6. Germline V gene sequence: CDR1 LGHDT, CDR2 YNNKEL (reference sequence). The DNA of the CDR3 is TGTGCCAGCAGCCAAGGGCAGCGGGGTGCGCAGTTCTTC. Translating it yields CASSQGQRGAQFF.

The rearrangement links TRBV7-3 to TRBJ1-6, with D perhaps TRBD1 (6 bases). The CDR3 runs to 15 residues. In germline, CDR1 is SGHTA, CDR2 FQGTGA. Trimming took off 0 bases at V and 7 bases at J, with 10 bases between the two ends. This CDR3 is CASSLTGTRNSPLHF. The CDR3 DNA reads TGTGCCAGCAGCTTAACGGGGACAAGGAATTCACCCCTCCACTTT.